This record concerns one TCR beta chain sequence. The specificity of this receptor is unknown. No much larger clone exists at a distance of one base, and base qualities are not known. The immunoSEQ Assay, a bias-controlled multiplex PCR, was used to amplify TCRbeta CDR3 regions from genomic DNA. Concerning the study's data processing: The number of nucleated cells in each sample was estimated by amplification of reference gene primers within the assay. To quantify the absolute abundance of each unique TCRbeta CDR3 rearrangement, sequence reads were collapsed and filtered. For each sample, productive Simpson clonality was calculated by taking the square root of Simpson's diversity index across productive rearrangements. TCRdb carries this immuneACCESS record with in-frame sequences only. Its versions omit some clonotypes, under half of them owing to an unresolved V gene in the studies checked, with the rest unexplained. The V and J calls and clone size come from that table; D and trimming were worked out from the DNA. In this sample the table shows 250,000 or so clones, 90% of which occur a single time. The ten most abundant clones make up 2.1% of the sample.

At one collaborating source in Seattle, patients were enrolled during active infection and were followed longitudinally through the course of disease. The collaborating institutions used their own protocols to collect whole blood in K2EDTA tubes. For TCRbeta analysis, collaborators shipped samples in one of three forms: frozen whole blood, isolated PBMCs, or DNA extracted from either of those sample types. This sample stems from a study of blood T cell repertoires in COVID-19 (dated by TCRdb to the early 2020s). As for the study more broadly: Samples covering the acute and convalescent phases of COVID-19 were provided by collaborators in the United States, Italy and Spain. The material from the prospective study consisted of cDNA or gDNA derived from T cells, B-cell-depleted T cells, or PBMCs. Deeply sampled blood TCRbeta repertoires from subjects exposed to, actively infected with, or recovered from COVID-19 were included in the dataset. The repertoires were released in a freely available public database meant as a resource for research on the immune response to SARS-CoV-2. The samples were drawn from the first 160 participants of the ongoing ImmuneRACE study and from 1,254 subjects provided by 6 global collaborators. Nearly every sample came with metadata listing a de-identified subject ID, COVID-19 status, age in years and sex. HLA class I and class II types, where available, came from metadata supplied by the sample provider rather than from assay-based typing. The research as a whole found: Clinical and demographic metadata were provided uncurated, with the amount varying by source and participant.

This sequence was found in a woman between 55 and 75 years old with COVID-19, enrolled during active disease. Sequenced material: peripheral blood.

CDR3 region: CASSTQGANYEQYF. The DNA sequence reads TGTGCCAGTAGTACCCAGGGGGCTAACTACGAGCAGTACTTC. The V and J segments used are TRBV19 and TRBJ2-7, and 8 junction bases match TRBD1. Relative to germline, V is missing 4 bases and J is missing 3 bases, with 5 bases of the junction outside any gene match. As encoded in the germline V gene (reference sequence), CDR1 is LNHDA while CDR2 is SQIVND. Including cysteine and phenylalanine, the CDR3 has 14 amino acids. CDR3 DNA only is kept here, 42 bases in frame from base 1.